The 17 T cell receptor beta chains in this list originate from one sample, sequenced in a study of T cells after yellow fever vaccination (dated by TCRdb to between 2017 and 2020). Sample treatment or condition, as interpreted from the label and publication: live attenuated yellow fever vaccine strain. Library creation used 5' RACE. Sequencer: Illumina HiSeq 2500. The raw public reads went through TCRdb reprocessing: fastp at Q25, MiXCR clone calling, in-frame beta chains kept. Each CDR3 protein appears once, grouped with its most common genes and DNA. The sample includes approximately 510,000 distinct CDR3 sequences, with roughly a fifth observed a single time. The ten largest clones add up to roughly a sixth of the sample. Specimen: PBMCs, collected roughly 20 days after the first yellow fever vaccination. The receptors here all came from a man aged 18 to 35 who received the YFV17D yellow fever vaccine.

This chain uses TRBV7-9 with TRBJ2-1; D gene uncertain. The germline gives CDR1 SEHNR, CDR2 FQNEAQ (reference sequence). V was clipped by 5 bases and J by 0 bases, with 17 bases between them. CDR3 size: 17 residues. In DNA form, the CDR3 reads TGTGCCAGCAGCCACCGACTCGGCTCTGGCTCCTACAATGAGCAGTTCTTC. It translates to CASSHRLGSGSYNEQFF.

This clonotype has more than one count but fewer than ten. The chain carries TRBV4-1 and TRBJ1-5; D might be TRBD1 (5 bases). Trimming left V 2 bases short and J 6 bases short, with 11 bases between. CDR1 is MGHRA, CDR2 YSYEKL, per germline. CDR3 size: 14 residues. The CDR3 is CASSQLGGAQPQHF. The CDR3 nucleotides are TGCGCCAGCAGCCAACTCGGTGGGGCTCAGCCCCAGCATTTT.

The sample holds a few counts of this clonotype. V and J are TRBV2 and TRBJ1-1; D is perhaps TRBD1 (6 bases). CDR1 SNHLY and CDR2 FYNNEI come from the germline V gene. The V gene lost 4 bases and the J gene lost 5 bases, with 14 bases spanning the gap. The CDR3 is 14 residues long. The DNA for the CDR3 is TGTGCCAGCAGTGTTCTCGCAGGGGAAACTGAAGCTTTCTTT. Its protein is CASSVLAGETEAFF.

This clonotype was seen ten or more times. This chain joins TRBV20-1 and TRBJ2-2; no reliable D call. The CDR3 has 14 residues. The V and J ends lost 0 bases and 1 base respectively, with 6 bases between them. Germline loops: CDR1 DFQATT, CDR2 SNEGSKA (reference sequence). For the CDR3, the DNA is TGCAGTGCTAGAGATCTCAGGAACACCGGGGAGCTGTTTTTT. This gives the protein CSARDLRNTGELFF.

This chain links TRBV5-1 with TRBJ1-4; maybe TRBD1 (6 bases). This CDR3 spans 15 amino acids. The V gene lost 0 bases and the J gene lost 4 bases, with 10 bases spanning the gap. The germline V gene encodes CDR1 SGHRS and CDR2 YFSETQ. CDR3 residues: CASSLGTADNEKLFF. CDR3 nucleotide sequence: TGCGCCAGCAGCTTGGGGACAGCTGATAATGAAAAACTGTTTTTT.

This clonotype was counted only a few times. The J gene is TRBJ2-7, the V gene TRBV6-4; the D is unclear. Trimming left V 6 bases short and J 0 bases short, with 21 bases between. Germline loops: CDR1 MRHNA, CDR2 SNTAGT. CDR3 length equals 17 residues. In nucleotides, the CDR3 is TGTGCCAGCAGAAGACTGGCACGGGCAGCCGACTCCTACGAGCAGTACTTC. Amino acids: CASRRLARAADSYEQYF.

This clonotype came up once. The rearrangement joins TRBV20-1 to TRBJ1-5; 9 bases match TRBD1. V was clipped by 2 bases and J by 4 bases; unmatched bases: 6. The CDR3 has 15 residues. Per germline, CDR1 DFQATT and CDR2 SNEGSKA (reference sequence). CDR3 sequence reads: CSARPWDRANQPQHF. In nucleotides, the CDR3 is TGCAGTGCTAGACCCTGGGACAGGGCAAATCAGCCCCAGCATTTT.

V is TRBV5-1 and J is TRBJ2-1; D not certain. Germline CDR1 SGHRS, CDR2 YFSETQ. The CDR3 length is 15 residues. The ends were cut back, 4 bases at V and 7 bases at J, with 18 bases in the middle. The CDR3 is CASSPLRLLGNEQFF. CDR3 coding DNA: TGCGCCAGCAGCCCACTGCGGCTTCTGGGGAATGAGCAGTTCTTC.

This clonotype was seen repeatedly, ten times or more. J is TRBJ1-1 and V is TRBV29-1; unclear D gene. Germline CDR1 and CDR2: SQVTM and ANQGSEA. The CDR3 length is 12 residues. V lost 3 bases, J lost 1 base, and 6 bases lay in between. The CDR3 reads CSVDSQNTEAFF. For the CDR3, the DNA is TGCAGCGTTGACAGCCAGAACACTGAAGCTTTCTTT.

The CDR3 loop is CASSDSPGTQYF. The DNA of the CDR3 is TGTGCCAGCAGTGACTCGCCGGGTACGCAGTATTTT. This chain connects TRBV6-4 to TRBJ2-3; D gene ambiguous. CDR3 size: 12 residues. Trimming took off 0 bases at V and 8 bases at J, with 6 bases between the two ends. Germline-derived CDR1 and CDR2 are MRHNA and SNTAGT.

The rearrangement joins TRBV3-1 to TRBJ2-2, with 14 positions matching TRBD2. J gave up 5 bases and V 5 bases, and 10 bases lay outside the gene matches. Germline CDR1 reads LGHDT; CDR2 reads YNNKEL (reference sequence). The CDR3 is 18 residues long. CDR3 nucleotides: TGTGCCAGCAGCTCGGGACTAGCGGGGGCCGCGGGGACCGGGGAGCTGTTTTTT. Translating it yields CASSSGLAGAAGTGELFF.

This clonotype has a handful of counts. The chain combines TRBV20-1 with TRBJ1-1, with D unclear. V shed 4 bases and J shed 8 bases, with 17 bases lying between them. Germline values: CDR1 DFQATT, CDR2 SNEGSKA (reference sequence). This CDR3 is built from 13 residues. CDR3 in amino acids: CSATAKLPVEAFF. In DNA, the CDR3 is TGCAGTGCTACAGCCAAGCTCCCGGTGGAAGCTTTCTTT.

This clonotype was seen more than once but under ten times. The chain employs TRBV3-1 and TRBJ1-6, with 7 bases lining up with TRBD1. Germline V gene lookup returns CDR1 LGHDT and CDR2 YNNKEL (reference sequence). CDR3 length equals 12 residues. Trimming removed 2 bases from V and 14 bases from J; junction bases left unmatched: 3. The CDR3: CASSQTGQSLHF. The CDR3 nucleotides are TGTGCCAGCAGCCAAACGGGACAGTCCCTCCACTTT.

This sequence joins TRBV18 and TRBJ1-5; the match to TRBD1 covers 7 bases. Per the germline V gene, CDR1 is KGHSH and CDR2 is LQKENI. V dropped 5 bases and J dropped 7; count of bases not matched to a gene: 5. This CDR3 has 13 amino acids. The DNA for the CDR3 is TGTGCCAGCTCAGGGACAGCTGTCCAGCCCCAGCATTTT. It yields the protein CASSGTAVQPQHF.

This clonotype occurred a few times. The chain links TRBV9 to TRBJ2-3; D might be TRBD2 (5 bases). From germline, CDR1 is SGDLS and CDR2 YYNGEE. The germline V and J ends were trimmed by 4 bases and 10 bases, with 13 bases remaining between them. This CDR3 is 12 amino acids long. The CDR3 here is CASSPQRTAQYF. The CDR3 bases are TGTGCCAGCAGCCCCCAGCGGACCGCGCAGTATTTT.

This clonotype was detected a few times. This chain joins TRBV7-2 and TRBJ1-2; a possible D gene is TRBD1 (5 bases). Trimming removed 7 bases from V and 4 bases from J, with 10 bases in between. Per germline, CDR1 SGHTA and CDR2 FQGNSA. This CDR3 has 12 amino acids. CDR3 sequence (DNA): TGTGCCAGCACCTTTGGGGGCTATGGCTACACCTTC. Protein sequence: CASTFGGYGYTF.

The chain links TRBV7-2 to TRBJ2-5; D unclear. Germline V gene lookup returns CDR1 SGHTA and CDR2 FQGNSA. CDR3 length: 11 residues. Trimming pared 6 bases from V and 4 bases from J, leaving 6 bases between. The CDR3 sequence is CASRDRETQYF. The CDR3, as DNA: TGTGCCAGCAGGGACCGAGAGACCCAGTACTTC.